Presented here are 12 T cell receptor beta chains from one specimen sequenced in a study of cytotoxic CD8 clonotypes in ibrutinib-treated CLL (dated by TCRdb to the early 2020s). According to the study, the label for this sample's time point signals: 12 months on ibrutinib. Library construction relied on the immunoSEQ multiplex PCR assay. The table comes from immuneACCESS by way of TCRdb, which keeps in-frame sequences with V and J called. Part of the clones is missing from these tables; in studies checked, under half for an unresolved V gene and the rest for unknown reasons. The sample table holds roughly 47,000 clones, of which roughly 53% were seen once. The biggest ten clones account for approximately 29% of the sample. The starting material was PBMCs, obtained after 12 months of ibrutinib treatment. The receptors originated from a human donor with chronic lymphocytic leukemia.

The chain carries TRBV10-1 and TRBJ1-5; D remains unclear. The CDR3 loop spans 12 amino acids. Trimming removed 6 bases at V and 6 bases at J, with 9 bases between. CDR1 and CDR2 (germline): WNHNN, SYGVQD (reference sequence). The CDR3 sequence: CASSAGSQPQHF. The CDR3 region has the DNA TGCGCCAGCAGCGCAGGTAGTCAGCCCCAGCATTTT.

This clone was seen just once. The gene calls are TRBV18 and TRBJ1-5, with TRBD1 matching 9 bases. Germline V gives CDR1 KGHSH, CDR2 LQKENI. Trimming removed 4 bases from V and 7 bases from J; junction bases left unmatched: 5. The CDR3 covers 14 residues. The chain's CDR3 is CASSLDRGRQPQHF. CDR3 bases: TGTGCCAGCTCACTGGACAGGGGTCGGCAGCCCCAGCATTTT.

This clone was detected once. This chain's CDR3 is CASSRGDRGPNQPQHF. The CDR3 DNA reads TGTGCCAGCAGCCGGGGGGACAGGGGGCCAAATCAGCCCCAGCATTTT. The chain carries TRBV28 and TRBJ1-5; the match to TRBD1 covers 12 bases. The CDR3 is 16 amino acids. The germline CDR1 and CDR2 sequences are MDHEN and SYDVKM. V was clipped by 6 bases and J by 4 bases; unmatched bases: 7.

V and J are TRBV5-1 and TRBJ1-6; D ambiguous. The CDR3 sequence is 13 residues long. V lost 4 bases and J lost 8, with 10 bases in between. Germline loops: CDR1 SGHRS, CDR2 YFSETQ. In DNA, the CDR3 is TGCGCCAGCAGCCCTGAGAAGGATTCACCCCTCCACTTT. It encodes CASSPEKDSPLHF.

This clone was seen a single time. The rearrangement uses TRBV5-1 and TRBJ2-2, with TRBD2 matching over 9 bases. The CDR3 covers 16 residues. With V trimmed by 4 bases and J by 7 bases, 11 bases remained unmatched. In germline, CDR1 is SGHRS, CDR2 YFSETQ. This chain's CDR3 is CASSPMTSGYIGELFF. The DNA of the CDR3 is TGCGCCAGCAGCCCCATGACTAGCGGTTACATCGGGGAGCTGTTTTTT.

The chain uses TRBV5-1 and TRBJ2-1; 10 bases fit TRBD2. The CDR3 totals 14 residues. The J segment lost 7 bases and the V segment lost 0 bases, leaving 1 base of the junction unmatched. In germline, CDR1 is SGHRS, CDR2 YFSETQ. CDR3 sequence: CASSLASGSNEQFF. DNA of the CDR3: TGCGCCAGCAGCTTGGCTAGCGGGAGTAATGAGCAGTTCTTC. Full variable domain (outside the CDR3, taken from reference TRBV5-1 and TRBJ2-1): KAGVTQTPRYLIKTRGQQVTLSCSPISGHRSVSWYQQTPGQGLQFLFEYFSETQRNKGNFPGRFSGRQFSNSRSEMNVSTLELGDSALYLCASSLASGSNEQFFGPGTRLTVL.

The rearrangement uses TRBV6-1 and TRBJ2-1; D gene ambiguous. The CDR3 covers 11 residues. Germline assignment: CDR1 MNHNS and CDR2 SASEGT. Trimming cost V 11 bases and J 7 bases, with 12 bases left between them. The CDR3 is CAAQRVNEQFF. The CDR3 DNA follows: TGTGCCGCCCAGCGAGTGAATGAGCAGTTCTTC.

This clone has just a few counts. CDR3 loop: CAWSLFPYEQYF. CDR3 DNA sequence: TGTGCCTGGAGTCTGTTCCCCTACGAGCAGTACTTC. The rearrangement uses TRBV30 and TRBJ2-7; D unclear. The CDR3 is 12 amino acids. Germline lookup yields CDR1 GTSNPN and CDR2 SVGIG (reference sequence). The V end lost 2 bases, the J end lost 2 bases, and 7 bases lay between the germline ends. Filled out from reference TRBV30 and TRBJ2-7, the complete variable domain reads SQTIHQWPATLVQPVGSPLSLECTVEGTSNPNLYWYRQAAGRGLQLLFYSVGIGQISSEVPQNLSASRPQDRQFILSSKKLLLSDSGFYLCAWSLFPYEQYFGPGTRLTVT.

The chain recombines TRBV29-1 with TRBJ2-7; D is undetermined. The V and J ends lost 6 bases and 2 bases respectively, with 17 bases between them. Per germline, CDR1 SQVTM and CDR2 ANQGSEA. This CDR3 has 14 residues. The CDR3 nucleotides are TGCAGCGTCAAGGTCCTGATATCACCCTACGAGCAGTACTTC. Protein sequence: CSVKVLISPYEQYF.

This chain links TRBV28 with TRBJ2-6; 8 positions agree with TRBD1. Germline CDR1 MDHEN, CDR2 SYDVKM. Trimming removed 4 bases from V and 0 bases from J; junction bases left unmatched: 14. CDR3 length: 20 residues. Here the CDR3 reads CASSWDRTLVTSSGANVLTF. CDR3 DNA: TGTGCCAGCAGTTGGGACAGGACCCTCGTTACAAGCTCTGGGGCCAACGTCCTGACTTTC.

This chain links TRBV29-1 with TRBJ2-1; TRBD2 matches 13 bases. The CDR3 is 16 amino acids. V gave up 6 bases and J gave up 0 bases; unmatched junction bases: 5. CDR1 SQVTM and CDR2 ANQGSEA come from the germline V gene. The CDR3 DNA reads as TGCAGCGTCGGACTAGCGGGAGCCAGCTCCTACAATGAGCAGTTCTTC. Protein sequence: CSVGLAGASSYNEQFF.

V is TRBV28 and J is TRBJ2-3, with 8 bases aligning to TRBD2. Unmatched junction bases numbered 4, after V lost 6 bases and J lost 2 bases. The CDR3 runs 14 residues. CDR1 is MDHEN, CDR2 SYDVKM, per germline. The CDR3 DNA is TGTGCCAGCAGCCCGGGACTAGTCACAGATACGCAGTATTTT. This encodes CASSPGLVTDTQYF.